These 17 T cell receptor beta chains came from one sample sequenced in a study of blood T cell repertoires in COVID-19. Profiled with immunoSEQ multiplex PCR; TCRdb holds only in-frame clones, not every one. This sample has 200,000 to 250,000 clones, with 75% to 90% found just once. Input material: peripheral blood. The source of these receptors is a woman younger than 45 who had recovered from COVID-19.

The V gene is TRBV10-2, the J gene TRBJ2-7; the match to TRBD2 covers 8 bases. V dropped 7 bases and J dropped 0; count of bases not matched to a gene: 8. Germline V gene sequence: CDR1 WSHSY, CDR2 SAAADI. The CDR3 runs 15 residues. The CDR3 region is CASIPERGSSYEQYF. Written as DNA, the CDR3 is TGCGCCAGCATCCCAGAGCGGGGGAGCTCCTACGAGCAGTACTTC.

Turning to this clone: Other DNA sequences of this sample code for an identical CDR3. The chain employs TRBV12-3 or TRBV12-4 and TRBJ1-1; D might be TRBD1 (6 bases). There are 13 residues in the CDR3. The ends were cut back, 3 bases at V and 2 bases at J, with 7 bases in the middle. DNA for the CDR3: TGTGCCAGCAGTTTCAGGGGAAACACTGAAGCTTTCTTT. The encoded protein is CASSFRGNTEAFF.

This clone was picked up a small number of times. The rearrangement joins TRBV19 to TRBJ1-1; D gene uncertain. This CDR3 region has 14 residues. V lost 7 bases and J 1 base, leaving 13 bases between the germline ends. Germline assignment: CDR1 LNHDA and CDR2 SQIVND (reference sequence). The CDR3 region is CASTRGRGNTEAFF. The CDR3 DNA reads as TGTGCCAGTACCCGAGGCAGAGGGAACACTGAAGCTTTCTTT.

J is TRBJ2-7 and V is TRBV6-5; D might be TRBD2 (6 bases). Germline V gives CDR1 MNHEY, CDR2 SVGAGI. This CDR3 has 11 residues. The V end was cut by 2 bases, the J end by 7 bases, with 6 bases between. CDR3 nucleotides: TGTGCCAGCAGTTACGGGGGGGAGCAGTACTTC. Protein sequence: CASSYGGEQYF.

This clone was seen just once. This chain connects TRBV4-1 to TRBJ2-7, with 10 bases identical to TRBD1. CDR1 is MGHRA, CDR2 YSYEKL, per germline. Unmatched junction bases numbered 9, after V lost 4 bases and J lost 3 bases. The CDR3 has 16 amino acids. The CDR3 DNA sequence: TGCGCCAGCAGCCCCATTAGTCGGACAGGGGGCTACGAGCAGTACTTC. Translation gives CASSPISRTGGYEQYF.

This clone was picked up one time. The gene calls are TRBV7-9 and TRBJ2-4; 7 bases align to TRBD1. With 6 bases clipped from V and 11 bases from J, the junction kept 7 bases outside the gene matches. CDR3 size: 12 residues. The V gene's germline CDR1 is SEHNR and CDR2 FQNEAQ (reference sequence). CDR3 amino acids: CASSFTGQVQYF. In DNA form, the CDR3 reads TGTGCCAGCAGTTTTACCGGACAGGTTCAGTACTTC.

CDR3 sequence (DNA): TGCGCCAGCAGCTTGAATAGCGGGATCCCGGAGACCCAGTACTTC. The encoded protein is CASSLNSGIPETQYF. The chain recombines TRBV5-1 with TRBJ2-5, with 8 bases lining up with TRBD2. CDR1 is SGHRS and CDR2 is YFSETQ in the germline V gene. CDR3 size: 15 residues. V shed 1 base, J shed 5 bases, and the junction held 7 bases outside the gene matches.

CDR3 protein: CASSRVMNTEAFF. The CDR3 nucleotides are TGCGCCAGCAGCCGAGTCATGAACACTGAAGCTTTCTTT. The chain recombines TRBV5-1 with TRBJ1-1, with D unclear. Germline assignment: CDR1 SGHRS and CDR2 YFSETQ. CDR3 length: 13 amino acids. Trimming removed 4 bases from V and 0 bases from J, with 7 bases in between.

This clone showed up just once. This rearrangement joins TRBV30 to TRBJ2-7; unclear D gene. The CDR3 is 12 amino acids. Germline CDR1 and CDR2: GTSNPN and SVGIG (reference sequence). The ends were cut back, 3 bases at V and 6 bases at J, with 12 bases in the middle. The CDR3 loop reads CAWSPPRGEQYF. The DNA for the CDR3 is TGTGCCTGGAGCCCCCCGCGAGGCGAGCAGTACTTC.

The chain employs TRBV7-9 and TRBJ1-3, with 7 positions matching TRBD1. CDR3 length equals 17 residues. Germline CDR1 reads SEHNR; CDR2 reads FQNEAQ (reference sequence). The V gene end was trimmed by 0 bases and the J gene end by 0 bases; junction bases not matched to a gene: 5. The CDR3 reads CASSLALDRDSGNTIYF. The CDR3 coding sequence is TGTGCCAGCAGCTTAGCTCTTGACAGGGACTCTGGAAACACCATATATTTT.

CDR3 protein: CAWSVGWRDRGETQYF. CDR3 nucleotide sequence: TGTGCCTGGAGTGTAGGATGGCGGGATCGAGGGGAGACCCAGTACTTC. V and J are TRBV30 and TRBJ2-5; maybe TRBD2 (6 bases). V shed 0 bases and J shed 5 bases, with 19 bases lying between them. The CDR3 length is 16 residues. Germline V gene sequence: CDR1 GTSNPN, CDR2 SVGIG (reference sequence).

This chain links TRBV4-2 with TRBJ1-4, with 7 bases fitting TRBD1. With 4 bases clipped from V and 0 bases from J, the junction kept 5 bases outside the gene matches. This CDR3 has 16 residues. Germline V gene lookup returns CDR1 LGHNA and CDR2 YNFKEQ. CDR3 DNA: TGTGCCAGCAGCCTCCGGACAGGCCCAACTAATGAAAAACTGTTTTTT. Protein sequence: CASSLRTGPTNEKLFF.

This clone was counted between two and nine times. The chain joins TRBV18 to TRBJ2-5; D remains unclear. Germline-derived CDR1 and CDR2 are KGHSH and LQKENI. CDR3 size: 14 residues. Trimming shortened V by 3 bases and J by 5 bases, and 13 bases separated the two germline ends. The CDR3 coding sequence is TGTGCCAGCTCACCCTGGGCCGGTAGGGAGACCCAGTACTTC. It codes for CASSPWAGRETQYF.

A word on this clone: Other DNA sequences in this sample translate to the same CDR3. CDR3 DNA: TGTGCCAGTAGTATTCTTAACACCGGGGAGCTGTTTTTT. Translation: CASSILNTGELFF. The chain joins TRBV19 to TRBJ2-2; unclear D gene. The CDR3 has 13 amino acids. CDR1 LNHDA and CDR2 SQIVND come from the germline V gene (reference sequence). V lost 3 bases and J lost 2, with 4 bases in between.

The rearrangement links TRBV27 to TRBJ2-7; D is unclear. Germline CDR1 MNHEY, CDR2 SMNVEV (reference sequence). The CDR3 has 14 amino acids. Trimming took off 2 bases at V and 0 bases at J, with 8 bases between the two ends. The CDR3 spells CASSLEVGSYEQYF. In nucleotides, the CDR3 is TGTGCCAGCAGTTTAGAGGTTGGCTCCTACGAGCAGTACTTC.

The rearrangement joins TRBV5-5 to TRBJ1-2; no reliable D call. The CDR3 covers 14 residues. Germline lookup yields CDR1 SGHKS and CDR2 YYEKEE (reference sequence). Trimming pared 2 bases from V and 4 bases from J, leaving 12 bases between. The CDR3 reads CASSFSGTSYGYTF. The DNA of the CDR3 is TGTGCCAGCAGCTTTTCGGGAACCAGCTATGGCTACACCTTC.

V usage is TRBV9 and J usage is TRBJ2-7; no clear D. Trimming cost V 0 bases and J 1 base, with 8 bases left between them. CDR1 is SGDLS, CDR2 YYNGEE, per germline. CDR3 size: 14 residues. Written as DNA, the CDR3 is TGTGCCAGCAGCGTAGAACAGAATTCCTACGAGCAGTACTTC. It is translated as CASSVEQNSYEQYF.